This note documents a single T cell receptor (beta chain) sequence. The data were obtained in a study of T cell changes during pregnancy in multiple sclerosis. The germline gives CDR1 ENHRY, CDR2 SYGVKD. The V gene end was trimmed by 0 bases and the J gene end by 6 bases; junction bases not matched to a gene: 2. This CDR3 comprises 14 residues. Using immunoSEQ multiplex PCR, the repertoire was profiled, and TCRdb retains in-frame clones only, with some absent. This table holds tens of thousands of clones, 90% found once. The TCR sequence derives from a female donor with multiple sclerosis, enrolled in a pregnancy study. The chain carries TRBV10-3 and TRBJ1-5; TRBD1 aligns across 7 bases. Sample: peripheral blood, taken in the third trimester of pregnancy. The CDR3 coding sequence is TGTGCCATCAGTGAGTCGACAGGGCTTCAGCCCCAGCATTTT. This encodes CAISESTGLQPQHF.